This TCR beta chain was captured by sequencing in a study of blood T cell repertoires in COVID-19. In assigning cohorts, the study relied on participant-reported clinical history. Per the original methods: Amplification of reference gene primers was used by the study to estimate nucleated cell counts. Clones were sequenced by immunoSEQ multiplex PCR, and TCRdb holds only the in-frame ones, with some missing. Clone size and V and J calls were adopted from that table, with D and trimming inferred from the DNA. The sample yields 250,000 to 300,000 clones, roughly 90% seen once. Between the trimmed V and J ends, which lost 6 bases and 4 bases, there was a span of 12 bases. This CDR3 has 13 amino acids.

This TCR was recovered from a woman aged 40 to 49 who had recovered from COVID-19. The rearrangement uses TRBV12-3 or TRBV12-4 and TRBJ1-2, with no clear D. Source material: PBMCs or T cells enriched from blood (not recorded which). The CDR3 nucleotides read TGTGCCAGCAGCCCGCGGCGCGGCTATGGCTACACCTTC. Translation gives CASSPRRGYGYTF.